This is a list of T cell receptor beta chains from one sample in a study of T cell repertoires in cytomegalovirus infection. TCRdb re-derived calls from the reads in MiXCR, one entry per CDR3 protein. The data show about 920,000 distinct CDR3 sequences, 31% seen once. These receptors are not linked to any known antigen. This specimen was cultured CD8+ T cells from PBMCs, taken from culture after CMV antigen stimulation. The receptors shown here come from a human donor in good health (CMV status not recorded). Some clones in this sample may be carry-over from other donors' samples. CDR3s include the opening cysteine and the closing phenylalanine or tryptophan. D genes are given only for firm matches. Some rows have no size entry. The others give once, few or many, or a class for an expanded clone.

j_gene,abundance,v_gene,d_gene,CDR3aa,CDR3nt
TRBJ2-6,-,TRBV3-1,TRBD2,CASSLIYGAGDSGANVLTF,TGTGCCAGCAGCCTAATTTATGGAGCGGGGGACTCTGGGGCCAACGTCCTGACTTTC
TRBJ2-2,once,TRBV4-3,-,CASSQQRDTGELFF,TGCGCCAGCAGCCAGCAAAGAGACACCGGGGAGCTGTTTTTT
TRBJ2-7,once,TRBV27,-,CATGLRGALYEQYF,TGTGCCACCGGTTTAAGGGGGGCCTTATACGAGCAGTACTTC
TRBJ1-1,-,TRBV14,-,CASSPTYRDEQRPGLYTEAFF,TGTGCCAGCAGTCCAACGTACAGGGATGAACAGAGGCCGGGGTTGTATACTGAAGCTTTCTTT
TRBJ2-2,many,TRBV4-2,TRBD2,CASSQVAGNTGELFF,TGTGCCAGCAGCCAAGTAGCGGGGAACACCGGGGAGCTGTTTTTT
TRBJ2-2,few,TRBV6-4,TRBD2,CASRGLAGTGELFF,TGTGCCAGCAGGGGACTAGCGGGGACCGGGGAGCTGTTTTTT
TRBJ2-5,few,TRBV27,TRBD2,CASSFAGGPETQYF,TGTGCCAGCAGTTTTGCGGGGGGGCCGGAGACCCAGTACTTC
TRBJ2-2,few,TRBV6-5,TRBD1,CASSYGTGGELFF,TGTGCCAGCAGTTACGGGACAGGGGGGGAGCTGTTTTTT
TRBJ2-6,-,TRBV28,-,CASSRTRFGANVLTF,TGTGCCAGTAGCCGGACGCGGTTTGGGGCCAACGTCCTGACTTTC
TRBJ2-3,many,TRBV7-6,TRBD2,CASSLPERGASDTQYF,TGTGCCAGCAGCTTGCCGGAGCGGGGGGCTTCAGATACGCAGTATTTT
TRBJ2-2,-,TRBV6-5,-,CASSYSRETGELFF,TGTGCCAGCAGTTACTCGAGGGAGACCGGGGAGCTGTTTTTT
TRBJ1-1,-,TRBV12-3/TRBV12-4,-,CASSLWLSISEAFF,TGTGCCAGCAGTTTATGGTTGTCGATTAGTGAAGCTTTCTTT
TRBJ2-1,few,TRBV12-3/TRBV12-4,-,CASIKGVYNEQFF,TGTGCCAGCATAAAGGGGGTTTACAATGAGCAGTTCTTC
TRBJ2-1,-,TRBV6-8,-,CASNLDRSSYNEQFF,TGTGCCAGCAACCTAGACAGGAGCTCCTACAATGAGCAGTTCTTC
TRBJ2-7,-,TRBV24-1,TRBD1,CANRDRVYEQYF,TGTGCCAACAGGGACAGAGTGTACGAGCAGTACTTC
TRBJ2-2,few,TRBV12-3/TRBV12-4,TRBD2,CASSSSSGGTGELFF,TGTGCCAGCAGTTCCTCTAGCGGGGGGACCGGGGAGCTGTTTTTT